The 6 T cell receptor beta chains reported below all come from one sample, sequenced in a study of cytomegalovirus exposure and HLA in healthy donors. Here immunoSEQ multiplex PCR was the method, and the copy in TCRdb shows in-frame clones only, minus some. Of under 300,000 clones in the sample, approximately 83% are singletons; the top ten hold 1% to 1.5%. Sequences were obtained from PBMCs. Every receptor here comes from a woman aged 25-40 years in good health and CMV-seropositive.

The chain links TRBV5-8 to TRBJ2-3, with 7 bases fitting TRBD1. J lost 0 bases, V lost 5 bases, and 3 bases had no gene match. Per germline, CDR1 SGHTS and CDR2 YDEGEE. This CDR3 is 14 amino acids long. The CDR3 DNA sequence: TGTGCCAGCAGTCTACAGGGGAGCACAGATACGCAGTATTTT. Translating gives CASSLQGSTDTQYF.

The chain recombines TRBV28 with TRBJ1-4; D is possibly TRBD1 (5 bases). Germline CDR1 is MDHEN and CDR2 is SYDVKM. V lost 4 bases, J lost 2 bases, and 14 bases lay in between. This CDR3 comprises 16 residues. This chain's CDR3 is CASSYLSGGTNEKLFF. The CDR3 coding sequence is TGTGCCAGCAGTTACCTCTCGGGGGGGACTAATGAAAAACTGTTTTTT.

This chain uses TRBV11-2 with TRBJ2-1, with 10 nucleotides matching TRBD2. The germline V gene encodes CDR1 SGHAT and CDR2 FQNNGV. CDR3 size: 16 residues. J was trimmed by 0 bases and V by 5 bases; bases with no gene match: 4. This chain's CDR3 is CASSPLAGSSYNEQFF. In DNA, the CDR3 is TGTGCCAGCAGCCCACTAGCGGGGAGCTCCTACAATGAGCAGTTCTTC.

This chain uses TRBV25-1 with TRBJ2-1; 12 positions match TRBD1. J gave up 8 bases and V 5 bases, and 10 bases lay outside the gene matches. In germline, CDR1 is MGHDK, CDR2 SYGVNS. This CDR3 has 16 residues. The CDR3 region is CASSNRDRGQGDEQFF. DNA for the CDR3: TGTGCCAGCAGTAACCGGGACAGGGGGCAAGGGGATGAGCAGTTCTTC.

This chain connects TRBV14 to TRBJ2-2; maybe TRBD2 (6 bases). There are 15 residues in the CDR3. V was trimmed by 4 bases and J by 4 bases, leaving 13 bases between them. Germline CDR1 SGHDN, CDR2 FVKESK. The CDR3 nucleotides read TGTGCCAGCAGCCGTTCCCTCGGGGGCACCGGGGAGCTGTTTTTT. Translated: CASSRSLGGTGELFF.

The genes are TRBV5-1 and TRBJ2-1, with 11 nucleotides matching TRBD1. CDR1 and CDR2 (germline): SGHRS, YFSETQ. The J segment lost 2 bases and the V segment lost 4 bases, leaving 5 bases of the junction unmatched. This CDR3 has 16 residues. The CDR3 is CASSPGQGAPYNEQFF. CDR3 DNA: TGCGCCAGCAGCCCAGGACAGGGGGCGCCCTACAATGAGCAGTTCTTC.